The 15 T cell receptor beta chains presented below share a single source sample, sequenced in a study of T cell changes during pregnancy in multiple sclerosis. Here immunoSEQ multiplex PCR was the method, and the copy in TCRdb shows in-frame clones only, minus some. This sample has 91,000 or so clones, with approximately 93% found just once. The sample consisted of peripheral blood, taken after pregnancy. The source is a female donor with multiple sclerosis, enrolled in a pregnancy study.

In nucleotides, the CDR3 is TGTGCCAGCAGCTTAGCCAGCTCCTACGAGCAGTACTTC. It is translated as CASSLASSYEQYF. The chain recombines TRBV11-3 with TRBJ2-7; no clear D gene. CDR3 length: 13 residues. V lost 1 base to trimming and J lost 0 bases, with 4 bases between them. Germline loops: CDR1 SGHNT, CDR2 YENEEA.

The chain employs TRBV27 and TRBJ1-2, with 7 bases lining up with TRBD1. Germline V CDR1 and CDR2: MNHEY, SMNVEV (reference sequence). This CDR3 spans 12 amino acids. The J segment lost 8 bases and the V segment lost 5 bases, leaving 5 bases of the junction unmatched. CDR3 in DNA: TGTGCCAGCAGTGTAACAGGGGTAGGCTACACCTTC. Amino acids: CASSVTGVGYTF.

The chain links TRBV7-3 to TRBJ2-7; 10 nucleotides align to TRBD2. The CDR3 has 15 residues. Germline CDR1 SGHTA, CDR2 FQGTGA. Germline trimming cut 2 bases from V and 0 bases from J; bases unmatched to any gene: 1. The CDR3 loop reads CASSLASGSSYEQYF. The CDR3 DNA reads TGTGCCAGCAGCTTAGCTAGCGGGAGCTCCTACGAGCAGTACTTC.

The chain recombines TRBV27 with TRBJ2-7; 7 nucleotides match TRBD1. Per germline, CDR1 MNHEY and CDR2 SMNVEV (reference sequence). This CDR3 has 15 residues. The junction had 8 bases not matched to a gene; V was cut back by 6 bases and J by 0 bases. CDR3 coding DNA: TGTGCCAGCAGAGCTACCGGGACAGCCTCCTACGAGCAGTACTTC. Translating it yields CASRATGTASYEQYF.

V and J are TRBV18 and TRBJ1-2; the D is unclear. There are 14 residues in the CDR3. Trimming removed 1 base from V and 6 bases from J, with 12 bases in between. Per germline, CDR1 KGHSH and CDR2 LQKENI. The CDR3 DNA reads as TGTGCCAGCTCACCACTACCCTCCGGTGATGGCTACACCTTC. Translation: CASSPLPSGDGYTF.

The rearrangement links TRBV7-6 to TRBJ2-7; TRBD1 is a possible D gene (5 bases). Germline-derived CDR1 and CDR2 are SGHVS and FNYEAQ. The CDR3 is 17 residues long. V lost 0 bases to trimming and J lost 3 bases, with 18 bases between them. The CDR3 DNA follows: TGTGCCAGCAGCTTAGCGGGGCGGAACGTCGCCGACTACGAGCAGTACTTC. Its translation: CASSLAGRNVADYEQYF.

The chain is built from TRBV5-4 and TRBJ1-1; tentative D call: TRBD1 (5 bases). The V end was cut by 1 base, the J end by 4 bases, with 8 bases between. This CDR3 has 13 residues. CDR1 SGHNT and CDR2 YYREEE come from the germline V gene (reference sequence). CDR3 amino acids: CASSLQGGTEAFF. The CDR3 DNA is TGTGCCAGCAGCTTGCAGGGAGGCACTGAAGCTTTCTTT.

This rearrangement joins TRBV5-6 to TRBJ2-1, with TRBD1 identical over 8 bases. The germline gives CDR1 SGHDT, CDR2 YYEEEE. V lost 1 base and J lost 9; bases outside the gene matches: 3. The CDR3 totals 13 residues. In nucleotides, the CDR3 is TGTGCCAGCAGCTTGCGCAGGGGGCGTGAGCAGTTCTTC. Translating gives CASSLRRGREQFF.

The chain has TRBV4-1 and TRBJ2-3; 8 bases align to TRBD1. Unmatched junction bases numbered 6, after V lost 5 bases and J lost 2 bases. Germline V lookup: CDR1 MGHRA, CDR2 YSYEKL. The CDR3 covers 15 residues. CDR3 nucleotide sequence: TGCGCCAGCAGCAGACAGGGGCCTAACACAGATACGCAGTATTTT. As protein: CASSRQGPNTDTQYF.

The CDR3 nucleotides read TGCGCCAGCAGCTTGGAGCGGGAGACAGATACGCAGTATTTT. Protein sequence: CASSLERETDTQYF. The V and J genes are TRBV5-1 and TRBJ2-3; 8 bases map to TRBD2. The CDR3 is made up of 14 amino acids. V lost 0 bases and J lost 3; bases outside the gene matches: 0. Germline V gives CDR1 SGHRS, CDR2 YFSETQ. Full variable domain (outside the CDR3, taken from reference TRBV5-1 and TRBJ2-3): KAGVTQTPRYLIKTRGQQVTLSCSPISGHRSVSWYQQTPGQGLQFLFEYFSETQRNKGNFPGRFSGRQFSNSRSEMNVSTLELGDSALYLCASSLERETDTQYFGPGTRLTVL.

The J gene is TRBJ2-3, the V gene TRBV5-1; D is undetermined. Germline lookup yields CDR1 SGHRS and CDR2 YFSETQ. Trimming left V 0 bases short and J 2 bases short, with 7 bases between. CDR3 length equals 14 residues. In DNA, the CDR3 is TGCGCCAGCAGCTTGGACCAGAACACAGATACGCAGTATTTT. This codes for CASSLDQNTDTQYF.

V usage is TRBV7-9 and J usage is TRBJ1-4; D is ambiguous. Germline V gene data show CDR1 as SEHNR and CDR2 as FQNEAQ (reference sequence). V lost 5 bases, J lost 7 bases, and 20 bases lay in between. CDR3 size: 16 residues. CDR3 residues: CASSGFIDGGPEKLFF. The CDR3 DNA follows: TGTGCCAGCAGCGGTTTTATCGACGGAGGCCCTGAAAAACTGTTTTTT.

V is TRBV2 and J is TRBJ2-1; the D gene is possibly TRBD2 (6 bases). This CDR3 is built from 12 residues. Germline V lookup: CDR1 SNHLY, CDR2 FYNNEI. Deletions cut 11 bases from V and 4 bases from J, with 12 bases between. Here the CDR3 reads CAVSSDYNEQFF. The CDR3 DNA is TGTGCCGTCTCTAGCGATTACAATGAGCAGTTCTTC.

This chain uses TRBV19 with TRBJ2-7, with 9 bases lining up with TRBD1. Germline loops: CDR1 LNHDA, CDR2 SQIVND (reference sequence). V shed 6 bases and J 3 bases; nucleotides not matched to a gene: 3. The CDR3 has 13 residues. The CDR3 bases are TGTGCCAGTAGGATGACAGGGGGCTACGAGCAGTACTTC. It encodes CASRMTGGYEQYF.

This rearrangement joins TRBV7-9 to TRBJ2-7; 12 nucleotides line up with TRBD1. Germline V gives CDR1 SEHNR, CDR2 FQNEAQ (reference sequence). The CDR3 sequence is 14 residues long. The V segment lost 6 bases and the J segment 7 bases; nucleotides outside the gene matches: 7. For the CDR3, the DNA is TGTGCCAGCAGGCCGGGACAGGGGGCGAGGGAGCAGTACTTC. It codes for CASRPGQGAREQYF.